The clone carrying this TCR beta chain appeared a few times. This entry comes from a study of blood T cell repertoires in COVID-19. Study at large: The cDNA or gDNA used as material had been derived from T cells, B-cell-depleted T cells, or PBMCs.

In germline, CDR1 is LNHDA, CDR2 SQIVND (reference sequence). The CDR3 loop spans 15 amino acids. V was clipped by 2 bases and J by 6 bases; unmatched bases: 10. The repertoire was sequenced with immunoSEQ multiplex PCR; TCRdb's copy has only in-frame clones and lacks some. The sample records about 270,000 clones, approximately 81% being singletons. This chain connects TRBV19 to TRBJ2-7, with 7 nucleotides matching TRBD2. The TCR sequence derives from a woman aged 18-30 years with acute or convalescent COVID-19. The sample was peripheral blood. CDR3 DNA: TGTGCCAGTAGTATAATCGGGACTATCCAGTCCGAGCAGTACTTC. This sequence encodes CASSIIGTIQSEQYF.